Below, 28 T cell receptor beta chains from the same sample are listed, as sequenced in a study of blood T cells in healthy people across ages (dated by TCRdb to 2013 to 2016). Library preparation employed 5' RACE. TCRdb records Illumina HiSeq 2500 as the sequencer. A second 7 to 11 cycle PCR used a sample-barcoded 5' primer and a J-beta primer mix. The public reads were reanalyzed by TCRdb: fastp trimming at Q25, MiXCR alignment, in-frame beta chains only. CDR3 protein sequences are deduplicated, and each keeps its most common genes and DNA. Within this sample are hundreds of thousands of distinct CDR3 sequences, with 40% to 45% of them counted one time only. The leading ten clones occupy roughly 19% of the sample. Sequencing was performed on blood. The source of these receptors is a woman aged 55-69 years in good health.

The rearrangement links TRBV7-9 to TRBJ2-4; D may be TRBD1 (5 bases). With the DNA end fitting TRBJ2-7 better, the J assignment may be wrong. This CDR3 is built from 14 residues. From germline, CDR1 is SEHNR and CDR2 FQNEAQ (reference sequence). CDR3 residues: CASSQGPGRYEQYF. The CDR3 DNA sequence: TGTGCCAGCAGCCAAGGCCCAGGGCGCTACGAGCAGTACTTC.

In this sample, this clonotype turned up a few times. The rearrangement links TRBV27 to TRBJ2-7; D assignment may be TRBD1 or TRBD2 (5 bases each). The germline V and J ends were trimmed by 3 bases and 3 bases, with 12 bases remaining between them. The CDR3 spans 14 residues. Germline assignment: CDR1 MNHEY and CDR2 SMNVEV (reference sequence). The CDR3 nucleotides read TGTGCCAGCAGTTTGATCGGGGCCTTCTACGAGCAGTACTTC. Its translation: CASSLIGAFYEQYF.

In regard to this clonotype: Being one base from a much bigger clone, this may be a read error. V is TRBV7-2 and J is TRBJ2-7; D gene unclear. Germline V gene sequence: CDR1 SGHTA, CDR2 FQGNSA. The CDR3 runs to 13 residues. V lost 4 bases and J 7 bases, leaving 14 bases between the germline ends. The CDR3 DNA reads TGTGCCAGCAGCTGGGCCCCAAACAATGAGCAGTACTTC. Translation: CASSWAPNNEQYF.

This clonotype was counted once. The chain combines TRBV20-1 with TRBJ2-3; 14 nucleotides align to TRBD2. The V segment lost 4 bases and the J segment 2 bases; nucleotides outside the gene matches: 5. In germline, CDR1 is DFQATT, CDR2 SNEGSKA (reference sequence). This CDR3 has 16 residues. This chain's CDR3 is CSATKGLAGATDTQYF. The CDR3 DNA is TGCAGTGCTACCAAGGGACTAGCGGGAGCCACAGATACGCAGTATTTT.

This clonotype was counted a few times. This sequence joins TRBV18 and TRBJ2-7, with no clear D. V lost 3 bases to trimming and J lost 9 bases, with 9 bases between them. CDR1 is KGHSH, CDR2 LQKENI, per germline. The CDR3 is made up of 11 amino acids. The CDR3 here is CASSPRDVQYF. The CDR3 coding sequence is TGTGCCAGCTCACCCAGAGATGTGCAGTACTTC.

The V and J genes are TRBV20-1 and TRBJ1-2, with D uncertain. The germline V and J ends were trimmed by 3 bases and 2 bases, with 4 bases remaining between them. The CDR3 is made up of 11 amino acids. Per germline, CDR1 DFQATT and CDR2 SNEGSKA (reference sequence). The CDR3 loop is CSARLNYGYTF. Here the CDR3 DNA reads TGCAGTGCTAGGCTAAACTATGGCTACACCTTC.

This clonotype occurred a few times. The gene calls are TRBV10-1 and TRBJ2-1; possibly TRBD1 for D (6 bases). Per the germline V gene, CDR1 is WNHNN and CDR2 is SYGVQD (reference sequence). The CDR3 spans 14 residues. V was cut by 5 bases and J by 7 bases, with 15 bases left in between. CDR3 DNA: TGCGCCAGCAGTACAGGGAACTTGAAAAATGAGCAGTTCTTC. The encoded protein is CASSTGNLKNEQFF.

This clonotype was observed a single time. It may be a read error: a sequence one base away is much more abundant. V is TRBV4-2 and J is TRBJ2-5; 12 nucleotides agree with TRBD2. V lost 4 bases and J lost 11; bases outside the gene matches: 11. CDR3 length: 15 amino acids. Germline V lookup: CDR1 LGHNA, CDR2 YNFKEQ. In DNA form, the CDR3 reads TGTGCCAGCAGCCTCCCGAGGACTAGCGGGGCCCAGCAGTACTTC. This translates into CASSLPRTSGAQQYF.

This clonotype was picked up a small number of times. The chain combines TRBV11-2 with TRBJ1-2; TRBD1 agrees at 7 bases. Per the germline V gene, CDR1 is SGHAT and CDR2 is FQNNGV. CDR3 length: 16 residues. V shed 5 bases and J 0 bases; nucleotides not matched to a gene: 9. For the CDR3, the DNA is TGTGCCAGCAGCACGGGGTTTGGGACAGCTAACTATGGCTACACCTTC. It encodes CASSTGFGTANYGYTF.

The table lists this clonotype with a few counts. V usage is TRBV6-2 or TRBV6-3 and J usage is TRBJ2-5, with 13 bases lining up with TRBD2. Germline CDR1 reads MNHEY; CDR2 reads SVGEGT. The V segment lost 6 bases and the J segment 5 bases; nucleotides outside the gene matches: 6. CDR3 length: 15 residues. The CDR3 loop is CASRRLAGGWETQYF. CDR3 coding DNA: TGTGCCAGCAGACGACTAGCGGGAGGCTGGGAGACCCAGTACTTC.

The chain recombines TRBV7-9 with TRBJ2-3, with 11 bases that match TRBD2. Germline lookup yields CDR1 SEHNR and CDR2 FQNEAQ (reference sequence). V trimming: 6 bases; J trimming: 5 bases; junction bases outside the gene matches: 7. The CDR3 is 15 residues long. CDR3 region: CASSSTSGEEDTQYF. The CDR3 DNA sequence: TGTGCCAGCAGTTCGACTAGCGGGGAGGAAGATACGCAGTATTTT.

Concerning this clonotype: This may be a read error: a much more frequent sequence differs by one nucleotide. The chain uses TRBV10-3 and TRBJ2-3; TRBD2 might be the D (6 bases). The germline CDR1 and CDR2 sequences are ENHRY and SYGVKD. Between the trimmed V and J ends, which lost 10 bases and 2 bases, there was a span of 13 bases. This CDR3 is built from 13 residues. CDR3 loop: CASNGGDTDTQYF. For the CDR3, the DNA is TGTGCCAGCAATGGAGGGGACACAGATACGCAGTATTTT.

This clonotype was observed a few times. The CDR3 bases are TGTGCCAGCACTGGAAGTCTAGCGGGCATATACAATGAGCAGTTCTTC. This gives the protein CASTGSLAGIYNEQFF. The chain joins TRBV28 to TRBJ2-1; 8 nucleotides agree with TRBD2. V trimming: 7 bases; J trimming: 4 bases; junction bases outside the gene matches: 12. The CDR3 has 16 amino acids. The V gene's germline CDR1 is MDHEN and CDR2 SYDVKM.

This clonotype was seen many times. The J gene is TRBJ2-5, the V gene TRBV5-1, with a possible D match to TRBD1 (6 bases). CDR3 size: 14 residues. The V end lost 6 bases, the J end lost 2 bases, and 14 bases lay between the germline ends. CDR1 SGHRS and CDR2 YFSETQ come from the germline V gene. For the CDR3, the DNA is TGCGCCAGCACCCTACCGGGACAACAAGAGACCCAGTACTTC. Translating it yields CASTLPGQQETQYF.

Note on this clonotype: A read error may explain this, as a much larger clone is one base away. The V gene is TRBV5-5, the J gene TRBJ1-2; a possible D gene is TRBD1 (6 bases). Trimming stripped 7 bases from V and 4 bases from J, with 17 bases between. The CDR3 is 14 amino acids. CDR1 and CDR2 (germline): SGHKS, YYEKEE (reference sequence). The CDR3 DNA sequence: TGTGCCAGCCCTGGGCTAGACAGGTCCTATGGCTACACCTTC. Protein product: CASPGLDRSYGYTF.

The genes are TRBV20-1 and TRBJ2-3; maybe TRBD1 (6 bases). V gave up 0 bases and J gave up 0 bases, with 16 bases separating them. CDR3 length: 17 amino acids. The germline V gene has CDR1 DFQATT and CDR2 SNEGSKA (reference sequence). CDR3 nucleotides: TGCAGTGCTAGAGAGTTGACGAGGACAGACAGCACAGATACGCAGTATTTT. Translating it yields CSARELTRTDSTDTQYF.

The chain's CDR3 is CASSLTGSRGYTF. CDR3 sequence (DNA): TGCGCCAGCAGCTTGACAGGGTCCCGAGGCTACACCTTC. The rearrangement links TRBV5-1 to TRBJ1-2, with a possible D match to TRBD1 (6 bases). CDR1 is SGHRS, CDR2 YFSETQ, per germline. The CDR3 runs 13 residues. Trimming shortened V by 1 base and J by 8 bases, and 12 bases separated the two germline ends.

The chain is built from TRBV5-1 and TRBJ2-7, with 11 bases fitting TRBD2. The CDR3 spans 16 residues. CDR1 and CDR2 from the germline V gene are SGHRS and YFSETQ. V gave up 0 bases and J gave up 7 bases; unmatched junction bases: 9. The CDR3 reads CASSLVLAGAGDEQYF. The CDR3, as DNA: TGCGCCAGCAGCTTGGTACTAGCGGGGGCCGGGGATGAGCAGTACTTC.

The genes are TRBV7-9 and TRBJ2-7, with 7 bases aligning to TRBD1. The germline gives CDR1 SEHNR, CDR2 FQNEAQ (reference sequence). The CDR3 sequence is 15 residues long. V lost 1 base and J lost 3; bases outside the gene matches: 6. CDR3: CASSLETGLIYEQYF. CDR3 nucleotide sequence: TGTGCCAGCAGCTTAGAGACAGGGTTAATCTACGAGCAGTACTTC.

V is TRBV6-1 and J is TRBJ1-2; D is perhaps TRBD1 (6 bases). The CDR3 is 13 residues long. Trimming left V 6 bases short and J 4 bases short, with 12 bases between. Germline lookup yields CDR1 MNHNS and CDR2 SASEGT. This CDR3 reads CASSSRGAYGYTF. For the CDR3, the DNA is TGTGCCAGCAGCTCCAGGGGAGCCTATGGCTACACCTTC.

The table lists this clonotype with many counts. V is TRBV9 and J is TRBJ2-5; D might be TRBD2 (5 bases). This CDR3 has 15 residues. Trimming stripped 4 bases from V and 1 base from J, with 14 bases between. Looked up from germline, CDR1 is SGDLS and CDR2 is YYNGEE. In DNA, the CDR3 is TGTGCCAGCAGCCGATGGACTGCTCCCCAAGAGACCCAGTACTTC. This translates into CASSRWTAPQETQYF.

V and J are TRBV5-1 and TRBJ2-1; D is undetermined. The J call may be wrong; the DNA end is better matched by TRBJ2-7. The germline V gene encodes CDR1 SGHRS and CDR2 YFSETQ. The CDR3 sequence is 17 residues long. The CDR3 region is CASSLFKSASSYNEQYF. In DNA form, the CDR3 reads TGCGCCAGCAGCTTATTCAAGTCCGCGAGCTCCTACAATGAGCAGTACTTC.

This chain joins TRBV7-2 and TRBJ2-5, with 7 bases identical to TRBD2. The J call may be incorrect, as the DNA end agrees better with TRBJ2-7. The CDR3 contains 14 residues. Germline V gene sequence: CDR1 SGHTA, CDR2 FQGNSA. In DNA form, the CDR3 reads TGTGCCAGCAGCCTCACCGGGACTAACCGCGAGCAGTACTTC. Its translation: CASSLTGTNREQYF.

V is TRBV6-2 or TRBV6-3 and J is TRBJ2-3; TRBD2 matches 8 bases. The CDR3 spans 15 residues. V trimming: 5 bases; J trimming: 4 bases; junction bases outside the gene matches: 8. From germline, CDR1 is MNHEY and CDR2 SVGEGT. DNA of the CDR3: TGTGCCAGCAGTAACCCAGCGGGAGTCTCAGATACGCAGTATTTT. Its protein is CASSNPAGVSDTQYF.

This clonotype turned up a few times. The chain combines TRBV7-2 with TRBJ2-1; D is ambiguous. Looked up from germline, CDR1 is SGHTA and CDR2 is FQGNSA. V lost 0 bases to trimming and J lost 10 bases, with 13 bases between them. The CDR3 has 14 residues. CDR3 sequence: CASSLASLFGEQFF. Here the CDR3 DNA reads TGTGCCAGCAGCTTAGCGAGCCTCTTCGGCGAGCAGTTCTTC.

The chain uses TRBV21-1 and TRBJ1-4; the D segment call TRBD1 is taken from the table without a DNA check. TRBV21-1 is noted as a pseudogene. The CDR3 is made up of 15 amino acids. The CDR3 region has the DNA TGTGCCAGCAGCAAAGCGCCAGGGCCTAATGAAAAACTGTTTTTT. Its translation is CASSKAPGPNEKLFF.

The rearrangement links TRBV18 to TRBJ2-5, with TRBD2 matching over 11 bases. The CDR3 runs to 15 residues. V trimming: 6 bases; J trimming: 11 bases; junction bases outside the gene matches: 14. Germline lookup yields CDR1 KGHSH and CDR2 LQKENI. The DNA of the CDR3 is TGTGCCAGCTCGTTTGCTAGCGGGAGGTTTGGAGAGCAGTACTTC. Protein sequence: CASSFASGRFGEQYF.

The table lists this clonotype with many counts. The chain links TRBV28 to TRBJ1-1; 7 nucleotides line up with TRBD1. CDR1 and CDR2 from the germline V gene are MDHEN and SYDVKM. CDR3 size: 14 residues. V gave up 5 bases and J gave up 0 bases; unmatched junction bases: 3. In DNA, the CDR3 is TGTGCCAGCAGTCCCGGGACAGTGAACACTGAAGCTTTCTTT. It translates to CASSPGTVNTEAFF.